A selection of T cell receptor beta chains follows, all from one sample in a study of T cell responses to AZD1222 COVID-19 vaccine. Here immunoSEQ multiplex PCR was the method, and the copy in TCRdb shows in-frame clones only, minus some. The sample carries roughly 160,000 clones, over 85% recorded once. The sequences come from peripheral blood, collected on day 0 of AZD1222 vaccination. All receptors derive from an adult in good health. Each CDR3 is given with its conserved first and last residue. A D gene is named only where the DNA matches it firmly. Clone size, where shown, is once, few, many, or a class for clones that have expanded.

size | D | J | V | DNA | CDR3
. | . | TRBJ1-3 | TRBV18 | TGTGCCAGCTCACCCTTACAGGACTCTGGAAACACCATATATTTT | CASSPLQDSGNTIYF
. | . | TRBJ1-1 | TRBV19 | TGTGCCAGTACCACAGGCCGGGGCGGCACTGAAGCTTTCTTT | CASTTGRGGTEAFF
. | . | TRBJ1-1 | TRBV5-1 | TGCGCCAGCAGCTTGGTTGCTCGAACTGAAGCTTTCTTT | CASSLVARTEAFF
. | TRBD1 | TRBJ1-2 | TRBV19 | TGTGCCAGTAGAGTCCATTGGGACAGGGGCCTCCCTAACTATGGCTACACCTTC | CASRVHWDRGLPNYGYTF
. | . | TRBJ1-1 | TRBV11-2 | TGTGCCAGCAGCTCCGACCTGGTCGACACTGAAGCTTTCTTT | CASSSDLVDTEAFF
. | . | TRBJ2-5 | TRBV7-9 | TGTGCCAGCAGCTCAGGACTGACAGATCAAGAGACCCAGTACTTC | CASSSGLTDQETQYF
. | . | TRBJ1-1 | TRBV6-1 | TGTGCCAGCAGTGAAGGAGGGTACAGAACCGAAGCTTTCTTT | CASSEGGYRTEAFF
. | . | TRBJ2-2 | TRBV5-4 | TGTGCCAGCAGCTTGGCTGCCAGGGACCCCGGGGAGCTGTTTTTT | CASSLAARDPGELFF
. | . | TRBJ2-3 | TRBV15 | TGTGCCACCAGCAGAGAGGCATCAAGCACAGATACGCAGTATTTT | CATSREASSTDTQYF
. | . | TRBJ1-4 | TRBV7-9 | TGTGCCAGCAGCGCCGGAGCTAATGAAAAACTGTTTTTT | CASSAGANEKLFF
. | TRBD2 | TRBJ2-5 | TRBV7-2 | TGTGCCAGCAGCCTCCGGACTAGCGGGGGGGCATTTCGGGAGACCCAGTACTTC | CASSLRTSGGAFRETQYF
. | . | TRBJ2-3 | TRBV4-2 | TGTGCCAGCAGCCAAGATGGTACGGGAGCGATAGATACGCAGTATTTT | CASSQDGTGAIDTQYF
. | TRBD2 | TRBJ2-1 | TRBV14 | TGTGCCAGCAGCCCGGGACTAGCGGGCCCTTACAATGAGCAGTTCTTC | CASSPGLAGPYNEQFF
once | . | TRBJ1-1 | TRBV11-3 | TGTGCCAGCAGCTTAGATCGGAACACTGAAGCTTTCTTT | CASSLDRNTEAFF
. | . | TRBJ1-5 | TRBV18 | TGTGCCAGCTCACCACCGTCCTCACGGGAGCCCCAGCATTTT | CASSPPSSREPQHF
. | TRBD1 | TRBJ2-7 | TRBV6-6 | TGTGCCAGCAGTCGACAGGGGGTTTACGAGCAGTACTTC | CASSRQGVYEQYF
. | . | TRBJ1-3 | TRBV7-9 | TGTGCCAGCAGTTCATTGGACAGACCTTACTCTGGAAACACCATATATTTT | CASSSLDRPYSGNTIYF
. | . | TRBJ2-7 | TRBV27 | TGTGCCAGCAGTTTATATGCCTACTACGAGCAGTACTTC | CASSLYAYYEQYF
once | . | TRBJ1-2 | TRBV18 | TGTGCCAGCTCACCAAAGGGGTACTATGGCTACACCTTC | CASSPKGYYGYTF
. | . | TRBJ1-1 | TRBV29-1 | TGCAGCGTAGCAGACACCCGGAGGAGCACTGAAGCTTTCTTT | CSVADTRRSTEAFF
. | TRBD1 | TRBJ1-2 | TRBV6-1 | TGTGCCAGCAGTGAACACCCACGGACAGGCCTAACCTACTATGGCTACACCTTC | CASSEHPRTGLTYYGYTF
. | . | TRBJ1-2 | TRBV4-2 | TGTGCCAGCAGCAGGTCAGTTACTAACTATGGCTACACCTTC | CASSRSVTNYGYTF